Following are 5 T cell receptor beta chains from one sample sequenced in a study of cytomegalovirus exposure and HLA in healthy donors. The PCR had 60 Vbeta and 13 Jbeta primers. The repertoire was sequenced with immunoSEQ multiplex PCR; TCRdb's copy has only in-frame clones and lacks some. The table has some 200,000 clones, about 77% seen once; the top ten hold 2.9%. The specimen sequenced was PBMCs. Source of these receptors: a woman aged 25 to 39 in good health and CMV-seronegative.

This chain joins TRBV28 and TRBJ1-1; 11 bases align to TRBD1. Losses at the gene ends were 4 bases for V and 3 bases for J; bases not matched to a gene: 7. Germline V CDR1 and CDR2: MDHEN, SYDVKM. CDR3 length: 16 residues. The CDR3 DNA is TGTGCCAGCAGTTCCCGGGACAGGGGGGCAGACACTGAAGCTTTCTTT. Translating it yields CASSSRDRGADTEAFF.

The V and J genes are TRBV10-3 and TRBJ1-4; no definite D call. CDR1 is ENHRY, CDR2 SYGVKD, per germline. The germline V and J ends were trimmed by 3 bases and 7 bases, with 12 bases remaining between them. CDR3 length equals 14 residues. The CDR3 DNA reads TGTGCCATCAGTGATTTTACGTGGAGTGAAAAACTGTTTTTT. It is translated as CAISDFTWSEKLFF.

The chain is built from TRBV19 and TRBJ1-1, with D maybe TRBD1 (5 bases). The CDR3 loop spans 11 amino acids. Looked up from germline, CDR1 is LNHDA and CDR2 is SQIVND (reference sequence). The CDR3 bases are TGTGCTGCCGGGGGGAACACTGAAGCTTTCTTT. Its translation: CAAGGNTEAFF.

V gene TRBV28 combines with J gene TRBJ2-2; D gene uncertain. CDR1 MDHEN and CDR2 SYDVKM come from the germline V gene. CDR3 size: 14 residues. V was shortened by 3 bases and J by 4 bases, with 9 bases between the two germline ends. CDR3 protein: CASSFPQATGELFF. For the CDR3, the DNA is TGTGCCAGCAGTTTCCCCCAGGCCACCGGGGAGCTGTTTTTT.

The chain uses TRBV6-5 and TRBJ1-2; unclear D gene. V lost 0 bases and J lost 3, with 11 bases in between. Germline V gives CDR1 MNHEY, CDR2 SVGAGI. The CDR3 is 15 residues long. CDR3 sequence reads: CASSYSPGMDYGYTF. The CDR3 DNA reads TGTGCCAGCAGTTACTCCCCGGGAATGGACTATGGCTACACCTTC.